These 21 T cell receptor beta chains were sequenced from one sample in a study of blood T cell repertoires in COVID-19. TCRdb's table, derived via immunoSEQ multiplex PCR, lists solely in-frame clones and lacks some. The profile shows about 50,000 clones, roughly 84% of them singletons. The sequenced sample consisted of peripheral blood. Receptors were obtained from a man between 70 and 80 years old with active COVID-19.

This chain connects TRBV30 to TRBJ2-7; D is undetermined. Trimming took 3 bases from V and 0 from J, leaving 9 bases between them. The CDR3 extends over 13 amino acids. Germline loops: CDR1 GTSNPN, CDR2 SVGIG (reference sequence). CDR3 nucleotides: TGTGCCTGGAGGTTTCAGGCCTCCTACGAGCAGTACTTC. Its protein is CAWRFQASYEQYF.

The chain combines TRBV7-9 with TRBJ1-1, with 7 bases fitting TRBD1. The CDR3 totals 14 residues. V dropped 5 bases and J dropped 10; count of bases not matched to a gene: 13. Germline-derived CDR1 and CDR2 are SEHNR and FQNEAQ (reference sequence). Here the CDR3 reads CASSPAGQVPRAFF. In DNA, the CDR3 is TGTGCCAGCAGCCCAGCTGGACAGGTCCCGAGAGCTTTCTTT.

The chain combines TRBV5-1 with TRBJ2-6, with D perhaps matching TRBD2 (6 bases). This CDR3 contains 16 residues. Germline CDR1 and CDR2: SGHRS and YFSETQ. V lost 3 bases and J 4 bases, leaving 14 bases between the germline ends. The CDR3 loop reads CASSSDGTPGANVLTF. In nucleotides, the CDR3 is TGCGCCAGCAGCTCGGACGGGACTCCCGGGGCCAACGTCCTGACTTTC.

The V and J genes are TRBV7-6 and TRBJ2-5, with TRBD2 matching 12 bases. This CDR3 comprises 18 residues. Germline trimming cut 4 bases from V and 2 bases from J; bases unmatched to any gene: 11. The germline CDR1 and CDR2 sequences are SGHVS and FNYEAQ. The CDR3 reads CASSSPSGRAGRQETQYF. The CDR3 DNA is TGTGCCAGCAGCTCCCCTAGCGGGAGGGCCGGGAGGCAAGAGACCCAGTACTTC.

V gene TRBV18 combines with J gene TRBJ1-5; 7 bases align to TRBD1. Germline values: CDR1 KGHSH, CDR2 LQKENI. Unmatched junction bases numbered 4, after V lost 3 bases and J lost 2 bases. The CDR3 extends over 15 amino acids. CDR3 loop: CASSPNTGGNQPQHF. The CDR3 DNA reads TGTGCCAGCTCACCCAATACAGGGGGCAATCAGCCCCAGCATTTT.

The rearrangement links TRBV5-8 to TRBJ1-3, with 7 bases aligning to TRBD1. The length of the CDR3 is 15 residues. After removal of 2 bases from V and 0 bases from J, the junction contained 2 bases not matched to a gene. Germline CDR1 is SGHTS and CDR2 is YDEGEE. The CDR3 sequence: CASSFGTASGNTIYF. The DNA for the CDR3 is TGTGCCAGCAGCTTTGGGACAGCCTCTGGAAACACCATATATTTT.

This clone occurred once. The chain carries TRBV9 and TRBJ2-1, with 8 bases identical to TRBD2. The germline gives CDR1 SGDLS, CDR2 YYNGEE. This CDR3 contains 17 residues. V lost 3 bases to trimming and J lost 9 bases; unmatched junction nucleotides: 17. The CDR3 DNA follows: TGTGCCAGCAGCGCGCGGTCCCGGCGGGAGGACCTTGGTGAGCAGTTCTTC. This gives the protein CASSARSRREDLGEQFF. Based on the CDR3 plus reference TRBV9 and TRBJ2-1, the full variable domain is DSGVTQTPKHLITATGQRVTLRCSPRSGDLSVYWYQQSLDQGLQFLIQYYNGEERAKGNILERFSAQQFPDLHSELNLSSLELGDSALYFCASSARSRREDLGEQFFGPGTRLTVL.

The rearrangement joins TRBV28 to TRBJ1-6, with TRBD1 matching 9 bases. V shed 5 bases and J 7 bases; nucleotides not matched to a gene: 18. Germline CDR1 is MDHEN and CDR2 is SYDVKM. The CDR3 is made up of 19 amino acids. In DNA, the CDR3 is TGTGCCAGCAGTATGGGGGGGGGACAGGGAGGAGAATGGAATTCACCCCTCCACTTT. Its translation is CASSMGGGQGGEWNSPLHF.

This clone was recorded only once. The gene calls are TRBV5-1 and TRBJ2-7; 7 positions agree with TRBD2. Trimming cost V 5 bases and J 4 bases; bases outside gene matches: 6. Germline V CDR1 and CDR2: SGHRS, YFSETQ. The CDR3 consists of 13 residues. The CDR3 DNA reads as TGCGCCAGCAGTGGCGGGAGTGGTTACGAGCAGTACTTC. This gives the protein CASSGGSGYEQYF.

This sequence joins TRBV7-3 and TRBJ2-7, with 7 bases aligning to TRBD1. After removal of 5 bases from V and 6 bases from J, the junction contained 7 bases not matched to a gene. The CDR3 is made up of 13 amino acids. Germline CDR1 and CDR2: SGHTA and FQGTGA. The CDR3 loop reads CASSTTGDVEQYF. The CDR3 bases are TGTGCCAGCAGCACAACAGGGGACGTCGAGCAGTACTTC.

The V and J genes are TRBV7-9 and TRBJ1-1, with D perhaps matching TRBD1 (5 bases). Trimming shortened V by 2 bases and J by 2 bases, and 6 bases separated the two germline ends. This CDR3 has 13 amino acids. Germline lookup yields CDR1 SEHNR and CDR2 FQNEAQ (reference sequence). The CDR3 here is CASSLTGNTEAFF. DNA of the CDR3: TGTGCCAGCAGCTTAACAGGAAACACTGAAGCTTTCTTT.

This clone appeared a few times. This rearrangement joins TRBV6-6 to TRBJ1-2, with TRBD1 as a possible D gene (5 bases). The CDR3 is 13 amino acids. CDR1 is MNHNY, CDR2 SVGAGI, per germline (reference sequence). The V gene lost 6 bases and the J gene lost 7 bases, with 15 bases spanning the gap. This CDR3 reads CASRPQGYSGYTF. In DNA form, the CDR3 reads TGTGCCAGCAGACCGCAGGGTTACTCTGGCTACACCTTC.

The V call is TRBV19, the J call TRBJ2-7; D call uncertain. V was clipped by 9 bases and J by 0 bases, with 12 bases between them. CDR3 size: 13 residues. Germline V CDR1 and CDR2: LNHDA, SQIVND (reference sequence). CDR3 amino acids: CASSAVVSYEQYF. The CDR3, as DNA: TGTGCCAGCTCGGCGGTCGTCTCCTACGAGCAGTACTTC.

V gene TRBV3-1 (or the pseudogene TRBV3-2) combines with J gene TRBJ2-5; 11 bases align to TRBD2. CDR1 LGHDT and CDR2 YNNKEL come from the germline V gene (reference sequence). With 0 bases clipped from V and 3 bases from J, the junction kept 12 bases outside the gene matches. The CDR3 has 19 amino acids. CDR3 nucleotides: TGTGCCAGCAGCCAAGATATTAGGCTAGCGGGAGGCAGAGAAGAGACCCAGTACTTC. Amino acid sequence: CASSQDIRLAGGREETQYF.

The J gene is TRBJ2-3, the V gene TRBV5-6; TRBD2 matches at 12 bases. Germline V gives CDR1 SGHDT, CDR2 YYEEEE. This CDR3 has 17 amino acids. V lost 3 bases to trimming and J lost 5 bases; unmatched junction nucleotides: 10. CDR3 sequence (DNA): TGTGCCAGCAGCTGGGGTTGGACTAGCGGGATGCGAGATACGCAGTATTTT. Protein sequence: CASSWGWTSGMRDTQYF.

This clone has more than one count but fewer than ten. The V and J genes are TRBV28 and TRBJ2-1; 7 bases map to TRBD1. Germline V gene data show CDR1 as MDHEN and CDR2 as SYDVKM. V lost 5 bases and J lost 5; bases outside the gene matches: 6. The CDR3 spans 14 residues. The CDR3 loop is CASSIGQAHNEQFF. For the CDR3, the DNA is TGTGCCAGCAGTATCGGACAGGCACACAATGAGCAGTTCTTC.

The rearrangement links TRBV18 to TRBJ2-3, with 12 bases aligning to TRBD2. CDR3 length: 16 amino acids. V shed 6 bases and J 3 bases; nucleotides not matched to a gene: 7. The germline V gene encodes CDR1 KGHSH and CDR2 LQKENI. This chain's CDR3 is CASSPTSGRRTDTQYF. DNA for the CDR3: TGTGCCAGCTCCCCGACTAGCGGGAGACGGACAGATACGCAGTATTTT. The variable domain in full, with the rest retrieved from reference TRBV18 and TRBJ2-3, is NAGVMQNPRHLVRRRGQEARLRCSPMKGHSHVYWYRQLPEEGLKFMVYLQKENIIDESGMPKERFSAEFPKEGPSILRIQQVVRGDSAAYFCASSPTSGRRTDTQYFGPGTRLTVL.

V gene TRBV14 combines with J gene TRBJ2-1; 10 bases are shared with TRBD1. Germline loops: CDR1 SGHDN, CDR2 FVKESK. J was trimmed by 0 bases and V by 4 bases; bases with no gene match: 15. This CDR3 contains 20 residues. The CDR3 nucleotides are TGTGCCAGCAGCCCCCCCCGGGACAGGGGCCCTGGTAGCTCCTACAATGAGCAGTTCTTC. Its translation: CASSPPRDRGPGSSYNEQFF.

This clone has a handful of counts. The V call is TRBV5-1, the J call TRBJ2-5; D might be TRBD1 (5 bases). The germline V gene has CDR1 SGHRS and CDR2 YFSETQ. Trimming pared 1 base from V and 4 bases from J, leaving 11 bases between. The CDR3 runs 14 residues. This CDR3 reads CASSLWSRGETQYF. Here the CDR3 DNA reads TGCGCCAGCAGCTTGTGGAGTAGGGGAGAGACCCAGTACTTC.

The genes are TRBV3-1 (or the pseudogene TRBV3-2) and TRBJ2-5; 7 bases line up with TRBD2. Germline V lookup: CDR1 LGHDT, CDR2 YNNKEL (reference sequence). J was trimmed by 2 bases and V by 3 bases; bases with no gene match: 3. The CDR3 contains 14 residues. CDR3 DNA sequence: TGTGCCAGCAGCCATCGAGCGGGGCAAGAGACCCAGTACTTC. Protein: CASSHRAGQETQYF.

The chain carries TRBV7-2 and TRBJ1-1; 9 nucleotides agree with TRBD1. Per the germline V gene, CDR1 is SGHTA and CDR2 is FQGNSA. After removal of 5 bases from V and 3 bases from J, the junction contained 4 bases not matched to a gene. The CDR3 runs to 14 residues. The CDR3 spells CASSPRTGDTEAFF. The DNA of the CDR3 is TGTGCCAGCAGCCCTCGGACAGGGGACACTGAAGCTTTCTTT.